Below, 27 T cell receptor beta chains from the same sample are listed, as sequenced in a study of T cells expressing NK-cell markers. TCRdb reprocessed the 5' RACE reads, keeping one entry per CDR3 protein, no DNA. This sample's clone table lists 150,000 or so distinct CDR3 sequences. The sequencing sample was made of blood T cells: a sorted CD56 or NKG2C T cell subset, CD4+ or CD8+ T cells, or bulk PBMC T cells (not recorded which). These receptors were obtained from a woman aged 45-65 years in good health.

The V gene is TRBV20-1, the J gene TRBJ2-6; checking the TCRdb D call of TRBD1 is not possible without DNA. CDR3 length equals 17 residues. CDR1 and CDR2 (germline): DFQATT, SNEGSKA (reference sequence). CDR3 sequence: CSAPEGQDLSGANVLTF.

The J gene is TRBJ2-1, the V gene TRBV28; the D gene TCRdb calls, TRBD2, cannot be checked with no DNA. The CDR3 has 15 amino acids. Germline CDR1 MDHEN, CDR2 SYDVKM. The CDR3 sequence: CASSPELEGRDEQFF.

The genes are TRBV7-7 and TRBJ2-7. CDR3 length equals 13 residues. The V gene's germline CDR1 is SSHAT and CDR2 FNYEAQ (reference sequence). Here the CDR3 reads CASSQSEGIEQYF.

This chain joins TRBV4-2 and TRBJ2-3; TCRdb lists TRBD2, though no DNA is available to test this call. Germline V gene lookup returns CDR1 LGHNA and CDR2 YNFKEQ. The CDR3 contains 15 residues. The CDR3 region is CASHGTSGKTDTQYF.

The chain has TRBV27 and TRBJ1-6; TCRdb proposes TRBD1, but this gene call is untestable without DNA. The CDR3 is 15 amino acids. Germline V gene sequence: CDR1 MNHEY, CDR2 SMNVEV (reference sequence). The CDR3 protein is CASGRGNWDNSPLHF.

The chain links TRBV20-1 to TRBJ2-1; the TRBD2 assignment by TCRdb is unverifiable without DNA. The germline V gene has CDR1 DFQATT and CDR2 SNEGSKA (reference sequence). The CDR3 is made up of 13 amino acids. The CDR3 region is CSARLGWTWEQFF.

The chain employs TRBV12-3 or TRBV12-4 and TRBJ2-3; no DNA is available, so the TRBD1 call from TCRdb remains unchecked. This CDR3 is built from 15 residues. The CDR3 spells CASSFPWPSTDTQYF.

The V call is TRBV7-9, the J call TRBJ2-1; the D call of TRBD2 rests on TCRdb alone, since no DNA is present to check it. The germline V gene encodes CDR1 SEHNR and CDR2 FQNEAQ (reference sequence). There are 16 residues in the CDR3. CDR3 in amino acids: CASSLSGSWAYNEQFF. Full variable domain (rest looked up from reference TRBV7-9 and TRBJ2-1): DTGVSQNPRHKITKRGQNVTFRCDPISEHNRLYWYRQTLGQGPEFLTYFQNEAQLEKSRLLSDRFSAERPKGSFSTLEIQRTEQGDSAMYLCASSLSGSWAYNEQFFGPGTRLTVL.

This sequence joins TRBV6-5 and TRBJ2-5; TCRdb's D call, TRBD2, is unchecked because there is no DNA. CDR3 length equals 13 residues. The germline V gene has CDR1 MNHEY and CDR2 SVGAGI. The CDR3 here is CASLKRAGETQYF.

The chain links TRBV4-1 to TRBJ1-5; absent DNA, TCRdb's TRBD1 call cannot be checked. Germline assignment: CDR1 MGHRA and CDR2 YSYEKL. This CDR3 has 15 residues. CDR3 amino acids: CASSQDGPRGQPQHF.

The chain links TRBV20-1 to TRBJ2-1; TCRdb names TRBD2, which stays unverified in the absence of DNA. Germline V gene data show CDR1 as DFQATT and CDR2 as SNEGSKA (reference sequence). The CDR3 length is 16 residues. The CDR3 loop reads CSARARDSKVYNEQFF.

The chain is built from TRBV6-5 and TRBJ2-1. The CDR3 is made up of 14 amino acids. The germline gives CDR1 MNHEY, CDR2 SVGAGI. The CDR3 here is CASSYSGTWNEQFF.

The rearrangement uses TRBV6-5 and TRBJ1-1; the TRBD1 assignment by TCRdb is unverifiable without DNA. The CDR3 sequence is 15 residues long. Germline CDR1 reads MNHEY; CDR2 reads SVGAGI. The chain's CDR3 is CASSYSDRADTEAFF.

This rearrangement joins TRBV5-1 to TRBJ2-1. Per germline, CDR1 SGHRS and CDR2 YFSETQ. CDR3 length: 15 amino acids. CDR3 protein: CASSLDSNSYNEQFF.

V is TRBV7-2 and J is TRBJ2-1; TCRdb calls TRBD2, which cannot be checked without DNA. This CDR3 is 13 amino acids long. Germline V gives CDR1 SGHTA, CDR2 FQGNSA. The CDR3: CATNRLAGDEQFF.

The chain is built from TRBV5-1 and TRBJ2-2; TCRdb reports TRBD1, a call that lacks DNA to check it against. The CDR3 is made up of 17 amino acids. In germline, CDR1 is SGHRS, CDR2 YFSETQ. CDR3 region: CASTTGSGNDVTGELFF.

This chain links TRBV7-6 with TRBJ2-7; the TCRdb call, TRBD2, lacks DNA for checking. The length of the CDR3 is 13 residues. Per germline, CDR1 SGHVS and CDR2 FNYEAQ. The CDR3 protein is CASSLAAGYEQYF.

CDR3 in amino acids: CASADYPYEQYF. The V and J genes are TRBV11-2 and TRBJ2-7; as DNA is missing, the TRBD2 call by TCRdb cannot be tested. The CDR3 length is 12 residues. Germline-derived CDR1 and CDR2 are SGHAT and FQNNGV.

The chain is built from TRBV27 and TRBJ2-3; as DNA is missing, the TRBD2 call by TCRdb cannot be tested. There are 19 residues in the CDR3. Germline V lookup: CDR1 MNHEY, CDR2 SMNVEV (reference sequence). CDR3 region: CASSFPGTSGRVPIDTQYF.

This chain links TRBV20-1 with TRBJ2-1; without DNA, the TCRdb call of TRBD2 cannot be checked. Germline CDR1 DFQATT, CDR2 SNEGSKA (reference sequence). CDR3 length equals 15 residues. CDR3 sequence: CSARPRGRRYNEQFF.

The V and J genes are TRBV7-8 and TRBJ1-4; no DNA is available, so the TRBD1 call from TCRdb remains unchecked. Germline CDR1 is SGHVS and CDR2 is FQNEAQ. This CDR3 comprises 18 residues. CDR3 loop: CASSLNPGQGPQSEKLFF.

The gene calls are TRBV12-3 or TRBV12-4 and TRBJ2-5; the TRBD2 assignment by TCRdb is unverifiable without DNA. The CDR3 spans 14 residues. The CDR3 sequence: CASGIGTMAETQYF.

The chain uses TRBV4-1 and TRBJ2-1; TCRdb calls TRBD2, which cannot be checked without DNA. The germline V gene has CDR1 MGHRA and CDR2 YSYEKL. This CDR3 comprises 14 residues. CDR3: CASSRSGRGSEQFF.

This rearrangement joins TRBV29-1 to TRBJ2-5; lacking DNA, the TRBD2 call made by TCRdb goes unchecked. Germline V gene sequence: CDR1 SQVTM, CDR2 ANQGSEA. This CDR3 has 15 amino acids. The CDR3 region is CSVEGGGLLEETQYF.

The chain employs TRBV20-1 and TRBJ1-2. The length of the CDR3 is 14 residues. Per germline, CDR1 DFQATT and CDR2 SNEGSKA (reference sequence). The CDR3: CSATREFSNYGYTF.

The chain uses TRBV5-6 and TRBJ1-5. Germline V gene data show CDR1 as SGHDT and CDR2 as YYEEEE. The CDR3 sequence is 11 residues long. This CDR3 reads CAIRRGQPQHF.

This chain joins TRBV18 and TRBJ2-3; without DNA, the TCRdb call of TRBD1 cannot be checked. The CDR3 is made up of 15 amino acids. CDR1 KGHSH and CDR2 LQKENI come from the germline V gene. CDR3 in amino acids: CASSPGGQSGDTQYF.